This T cell receptor beta chain appears in the sequencing data of a study of blood T cells in healthy people across ages. The V and J ends lost 8 bases and 3 bases, in that order; junction bases with no gene match: 3. This CDR3 has 13 amino acids. In its sample, this clonotype was seen a few times. The second PCR ran roughly 6 to 11 cycles with a sample-barcoded 5' primer and J-beta primers. TCRdb re-called the 5' RACE reads with MiXCR, one entry per CDR3 protein. The table shows fewer than 950,000 distinct CDR3 sequences, with about 55% occurring only once. This receptor was identified in an elderly man in good health. The sample consisted of blood. The J gene is TRBJ2-7, the V gene TRBV12-3 or TRBV12-4, with 11 bases aligning to TRBD1. The CDR3 sequence is CASGTGGFYEQYF. The CDR3, as DNA: TGTGCCAGCGGGACAGGGGGATTCTACGAGCAGTACTTC.